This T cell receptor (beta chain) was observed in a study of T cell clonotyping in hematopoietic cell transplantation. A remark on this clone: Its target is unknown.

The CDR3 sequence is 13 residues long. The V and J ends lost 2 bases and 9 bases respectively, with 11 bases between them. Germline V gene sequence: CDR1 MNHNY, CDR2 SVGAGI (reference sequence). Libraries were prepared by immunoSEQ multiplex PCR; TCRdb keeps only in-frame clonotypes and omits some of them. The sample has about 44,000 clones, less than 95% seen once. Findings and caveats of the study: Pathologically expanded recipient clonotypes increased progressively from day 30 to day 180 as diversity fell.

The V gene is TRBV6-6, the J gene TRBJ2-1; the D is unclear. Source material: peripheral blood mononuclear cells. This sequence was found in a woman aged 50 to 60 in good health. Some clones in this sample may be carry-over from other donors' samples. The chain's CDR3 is CASSYKDRGEQFF. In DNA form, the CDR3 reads TGTGCCAGCAGTTACAAAGACCGTGGTGAGCAGTTCTTC.